A selection of T cell receptor beta chains follows, all from one sample in a study of cytomegalovirus exposure and HLA in healthy donors. The assay was immunoSEQ multiplex PCR, and TCRdb's table has in-frame clones only and misses some. The sample comprises roughly 150,000 clones, 55% to 70% of which are singletons, and 2.5% to 3.5% rests with the top ten. The sequenced material came from PBMCs. These receptors all come from a woman in her twenties or thirties in good health and CMV-seropositive. CDR3s include the opening cysteine and the closing phenylalanine or tryptophan. Each record gives: CDR3 length, J gene, V gene, clone size, D gene, CDR3 DNA, CDR3 protein. D genes are given only for firm matches. The size field is filled for only some rows; it gives once, few, many or a size class.

>13|TRBJ2-7|TRBV13|.|.
TGTGCCAGCAGCCCCGAGGGGGCCTACGAGCAGTACTTC
CASSPEGAYEQYF
>16|TRBJ2-2|TRBV11-2|.|TRBD2
TGTGCCAGCAGCTCCCTAGCGGGAGGGGTCACCGGGGAGCTGTTTTTT
CASSSLAGGVTGELFF
>12|TRBJ1-1|TRBV6-1|few|.
TGTGCCAGCTCGGGATTGCGGACTGAAGCTTTCTTT
CASSGLRTEAFF
>13|TRBJ2-5|TRBV15|.|.
TGTGCCACCTGTCGGGAGCCCAAAGAGACCCAGTACTTC
CATCREPKETQYF
>15|TRBJ2-3|TRBV5-1|few|TRBD2
TGCGCCAGCAGGCCTAGCGGGGACTTCACAGATACGCAGTATTTT
CASRPSGDFTDTQYF
>14|TRBJ1-5|TRBV5-1|.|TRBD1
TGCGCCAGCGCGACAGGGGGTCCCGGTCAGCCCCAGCATTTT
CASATGGPGQPQHF
>13|TRBJ1-1|TRBV6-5|.|TRBD1
TGTGCCAGCAGTCCCGACAGGGTGTATGAAGCTTTCTTT
CASSPDRVYEAFF
>16|TRBJ2-2|TRBV5-6|.|.
TGTGCCAGCAGCTTGATTGGCGGATGGAACACCGGGGAGCTGTTTTTT
CASSLIGGWNTGELFF
>15|TRBJ2-5|TRBV28|few|TRBD1
TGTGCCAGCAGTTTAAGGGGACAGGGTCTAGAGACCCAGTACTTC
CASSLRGQGLETQYF
>16|TRBJ2-2|TRBV12-5|.|TRBD2
TGTGCTAGTGGCCAAGGACTAGCGGGGGGAACCGGGGAGCTGTTTTTT
CASGQGLAGGTGELFF
>16|TRBJ2-5|TRBV5-6|.|.
TGTGCCAGCAGCTTGAGGCAGGCAACTTTACAAGAGACCCAGTACTTC
CASSLRQATLQETQYF
>15|TRBJ1-6|TRBV6-5|.|TRBD1
TGTGCCAGCAGTTACACGACAGGGGGTGATTCACCCCTCCACTTT
CASSYTTGGDSPLHF
>14|TRBJ1-6|TRBV28|.|TRBD1
TGTGCCAGCAGTTTAGGACAGGGGGCTTCACCCCTCCACTTT
CASSLGQGASPLHF
>14|TRBJ2-3|TRBV15|.|.
TGTGCCACCAGAAAGACTATAAGCACAGATACGCAGTATTTT
CATRKTISTDTQYF
>14|TRBJ1-6|TRBV28|.|.
TGTGCCAGCAGCCCGACAAGCTATAATTCACCCCTCCACTTT
CASSPTSYNSPLHF
>13|TRBJ1-2|TRBV27|few|TRBD1
TGTGCCAGCAGTCCTGACAGGGTTGGAGGCTACACCTTC
CASSPDRVGGYTF
>19|TRBJ1-6|TRBV27|.|TRBD1
TGTGCCAGCAGTTTATGGGGGACAGGTGAAAGCTCCTATAATTCACCCCTCCACTTT
CASSLWGTGESSYNSPLHF
>11|TRBJ1-1|TRBV10-3|.|.
TGTGCCATTCATGCGGGGCCTGAAGCTTTCTTT
CAIHAGPEAFF
>15|TRBJ2-1|TRBV11-2|.|TRBD2
TGTGCCAGCAGCCTACGGACTAGCGGATACAATGAGCAGTTCTTC
CASSLRTSGYNEQFF
>14|TRBJ2-2|TRBV6-5|.|.
TGTGCCAGCAGGGTCGACAAGAACACCGGGGAGCTGTTTTTT
CASRVDKNTGELFF
>15|TRBJ2-3|TRBV11-3|few|.
TGTGCCAGCAGCTTAGTTCGGGGGTCCACAGATACGCAGTATTTT
CASSLVRGSTDTQYF